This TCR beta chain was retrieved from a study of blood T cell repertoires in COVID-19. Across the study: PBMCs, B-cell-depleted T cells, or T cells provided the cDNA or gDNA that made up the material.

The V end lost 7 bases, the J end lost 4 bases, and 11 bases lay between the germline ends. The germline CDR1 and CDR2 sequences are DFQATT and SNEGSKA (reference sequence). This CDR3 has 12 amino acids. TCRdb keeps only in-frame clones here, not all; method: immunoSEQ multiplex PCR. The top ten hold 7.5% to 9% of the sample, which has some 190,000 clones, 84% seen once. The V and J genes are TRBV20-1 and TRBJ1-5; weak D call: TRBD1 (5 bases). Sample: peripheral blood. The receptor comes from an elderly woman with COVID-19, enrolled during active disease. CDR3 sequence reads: CSGSRGNQPQHF. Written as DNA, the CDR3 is TGCAGTGGTAGTAGGGGAAATCAGCCCCAGCATTTT.